The entry below describes one T cell receptor (beta chain). Its antigen is still unknown. A much bigger clone sits one base away, suggesting this may be a read error. This sample was included in a study of blood T cells in healthy people across ages. Study-wide points: Per million T cells, the diversity of TCR beta decreased roughly linearly as age advanced.

PCR was performed a second time for about 6 to 11 cycles using a sample-barcoded 5' primer and a J-beta primer mix. Paired-end reads containing CDR3 totaled no fewer than 2.5 million for each sample. MiXCR, run by TCRdb on the 5' RACE reads, gives a single entry per CDR3 protein. The sample shows around 650,000 distinct CDR3 sequences, about 32% of them seen only once. Sequenced input: blood. The source of this sequence is a woman of 80 years or more in good health.

The CDR3 region is CASSLARGGRWEQFF. CDR3 DNA: TGTGCCAGCAGCTTAGCTCGGGGGGGCCGGTGGGAGCAGTTCTTC. The V call is TRBV11-2, the J call TRBJ2-1; 8 positions agree with TRBD2. CDR1 is SGHAT, CDR2 FQNNGV, per germline. J was trimmed by 10 bases and V by 1 base; bases with no gene match: 9. This CDR3 has 15 amino acids.